These 5 T cell receptor beta chains were all obtained from the same sample, sequenced in a study of cytomegalovirus exposure and HLA in healthy donors. The PCR had 60 Vbeta and 13 Jbeta primers. Clones were sequenced by immunoSEQ multiplex PCR, and TCRdb holds only the in-frame ones, with some missing. The sample has around 120,000 clones; roughly 80% are singletons. Specimen: PBMCs. All receptors come from a man between 25 and 39 years old in good health and CMV-seronegative.

J is TRBJ2-1 and V is TRBV5-1, with TRBD2 matching over 9 bases. V was pared by 2 bases and J by 7 bases, with 7 bases of the junction left unmatched. Germline V gene data show CDR1 as SGHRS and CDR2 as YFSETQ. The CDR3 contains 15 residues. This CDR3 is CASSFLAGEGNEQFF. The CDR3 DNA follows: TGCGCCAGCAGCTTCTTAGCGGGAGAGGGGAATGAGCAGTTCTTC.

CDR3: CASSVTSTYEQYF. CDR3 sequence (DNA): TGCGCCAGCAGTGTTACTAGCACGTACGAGCAGTACTTC. This chain uses TRBV5-1 with TRBJ2-7; weak D call: TRBD2 (6 bases). The V end was cut by 5 bases, the J end by 4 bases, with 13 bases between. The germline gives CDR1 SGHRS, CDR2 YFSETQ. CDR3 size: 13 residues.

In its sample, this clone was seen a few times. The chain links TRBV6-5 to TRBJ1-1, with 10 bases that match TRBD1. CDR1 and CDR2 (germline): MNHEY, SVGAGI. The CDR3 is made up of 15 amino acids. Trimming removed 5 bases from V and 2 bases from J; junction bases left unmatched: 5. The CDR3, as DNA: TGTGCCAGCAGTCAGAGGACAGGGGGAAACACTGAAGCTTTCTTT. Encoded protein: CASSQRTGGNTEAFF.

The V call is TRBV6-5, the J call TRBJ2-7, with D maybe TRBD2 (7 bases). Trimming left V 2 bases short and J 4 bases short, with 15 bases between. CDR1 MNHEY and CDR2 SVGAGI come from the germline V gene. The CDR3 consists of 15 residues. For the CDR3, the DNA is TGTGCCAGCAGTTACGCTAGGGGGGGATGGTACGAGCAGTACTTC. Its protein product is CASSYARGGWYEQYF.

Remarks on this clone: Within the sample, other DNA sequences also encode this same CDR3. The CDR3 spells CASSAGTINYGYTF. CDR3 nucleotides: TGTGCCAGCTCCGCAGGAACAATTAACTATGGCTACACCTTC. The J gene is TRBJ1-2, the V gene TRBV6-5; D gene uncertain. From germline, CDR1 is MNHEY and CDR2 SVGAGI. The CDR3 totals 14 residues. V lost 8 bases to trimming and J lost 1 base, with 14 bases between them.